The rows below give T cell receptor beta chains drawn from one sample of a study of cytomegalovirus exposure and HLA in healthy donors. Profiled with immunoSEQ multiplex PCR; TCRdb holds only in-frame clones, not every one. Of about 190,000 clones listed, roughly 80% were seen once; the top ten hold about 0.25%. The sample was PBMCs. The receptors originated from a boy under 18 in good health and CMV-seronegative. CDR3s include the opening cysteine and the closing phenylalanine or tryptophan. D genes are given only for firm matches. Clone size, where shown, is once, few, many, or a class for clones that have expanded.

J gene | V gene | D gene | clone size | CDR3 DNA | CDR3 protein
TRBJ2-5 | TRBV6-1 | NA | NA | TGTGCCAGCAGTGGTGGGGCACGTCAAGAGACCCAGTACTTC | CASSGGARQETQYF
TRBJ1-2 | TRBV29-1 | NA | NA | TGCAGCGTTGAAGACGGAGACGGAACCTATGGCTACACCTTC | CSVEDGDGTYGYTF
TRBJ2-3 | TRBV27 | TRBD2 | NA | TGTGCCAGCAGTTCGACTAGCGGGGGCACAGATACGCAGTATTTT | CASSSTSGGTDTQYF
TRBJ1-6 | TRBV18 | NA | NA | TGTGCCAGCTCAGAGGACTCCTATAATTCACCCCTCCACTTT | CASSEDSYNSPLHF
TRBJ2-3 | TRBV5-1 | TRBD1 | NA | TGCGCCAGCAGCTTAGGGGGCACTAGCACAGATACGCAGTATTTT | CASSLGGTSTDTQYF
TRBJ1-4 | TRBV6-6 | TRBD1 | NA | TGTGCCAGCAGTTACTCCCAAGACAGGGACAATGAAAAACTGTTTTTT | CASSYSQDRDNEKLFF
TRBJ1-1 | TRBV6-4 | NA | medium-sized | TGTGCCAGCAGTGACGGACAGAAATACACTGAAGCTTTCTTT | CASSDGQKYTEAFF
TRBJ1-6 | TRBV6-5 | NA | few | TGTGCCAGCAGTTGGGGACTAACAGGACTCAATTCACCCCTCCACTTT | CASSWGLTGLNSPLHF
TRBJ1-1 | TRBV6-5 | NA | NA | TGTGCCAGCAGTCCGGTGAACACTGAAGCTTTCTTT | CASSPVNTEAFF
TRBJ1-1 | TRBV10-2 | NA | NA | TGCGCCAGCTGGGGGGTTGGAAACACTGAAGCTTTCTTT | CASWGVGNTEAFF
TRBJ1-1 | TRBV5-1 | NA | NA | TGCGCCAGCAGCTTTGCCAGAAACACTGAAGCTTTCTTT | CASSFARNTEAFF
TRBJ1-4 | TRBV5-8 | TRBD1 | NA | TGTGCCAGCAGCTCGACAGGGTGGGAAAAACTGTTTTTT | CASSSTGWEKLFF
TRBJ2-7 | TRBV6-5 | TRBD1 | few | TGTGCCAGCCAACGGACAGGGTCCTACGAGCAGTACTTC | CASQRTGSYEQYF
TRBJ1-2 | TRBV14 | TRBD1 | NA | TGTGCCAGCAGCCAAGCTGGGACAGGGGCGAATGGCTACACCTTC | CASSQAGTGANGYTF
TRBJ2-2 | TRBV28 | NA | NA | TGTGCCAGCAGTTCAGCATGGGGGCTTGACACCGGGGAGCTGTTTTTT | CASSSAWGLDTGELFF
TRBJ1-6 | TRBV5-1 | TRBD1 | NA | TGCGCCAGCAGCCCCGGGACAGTCAATTCACCCCTCCACTTT | CASSPGTVNSPLHF
TRBJ2-7 | TRBV27 | TRBD1 | NA | TGTGCCAGCAAGTGGGGCCAGGGGGCTTGGGAGCAGTACTTC | CASKWGQGAWEQYF
TRBJ2-7 | TRBV5-1 | TRBD1 | once | TGCGCCAGCAGCGGTGGGGCCGGGACAGGAGGCCCATACGAGCAGTACTTC | CASSGGAGTGGPYEQYF
TRBJ2-2 | TRBV5-1 | TRBD2 | once | TGCGCCAGCAGCTTTGGTGGTGCGGGAGGACTAGCTTGGCCCGGGGAGCTGTTTTTT | CASSFGGAGGLAWPGELFF
TRBJ2-5 | TRBV19 | NA | NA | TGTGCCAGTAGTACGACAGGTTTTAAAGAGACCCAGTACTTC | CASSTTGFKETQYF
TRBJ2-5 | TRBV6-6 | TRBD2 | few | TGTGCCAGCAGCCGCGAGGAGCGGGGGATTCAAGAGACCCAGTACTTC | CASSREERGIQETQYF
TRBJ2-1 | TRBV9 | TRBD2 | NA | TGTGCCAGCAGCGTAGCCACTAGCGGCTACAATGAGCAGTTCTTC | CASSVATSGYNEQFF
TRBJ1-1 | TRBV6-5 | NA | few | TGTGCCAGCAGTTACGCGGGGAACACTGAAGCTTTCTTT | CASSYAGNTEAFF
TRBJ2-1 | TRBV7-8 | NA | NA | TGTGCCAGCGGCGGGGTAGATGGTTTGTTCTTC | CASGGVDGLFF
TRBJ1-1 | TRBV11-2 | TRBD1 | NA | TGTGCCAGCAGCTTACTAGGGGGCGTGCGGAACACTGAAGCTTTCTTT | CASSLLGGVRNTEAFF
TRBJ1-2 | TRBV13 | TRBD1 | many | TGTGCCAGCAGCTCGGGACAGGGGTTCTATGGCTACACCTTC | CASSSGQGFYGYTF
TRBJ1-5 | TRBV6-1 | TRBD1 | few | TGTGCCAGCCAAGACAGGGGTTGGCATCAGCCCCAGCATTTT | CASQDRGWHQPQHF
TRBJ2-3 | TRBV5-6 | TRBD1 | NA | TGTGCCAGCAGCTTGAGGACAGGGACCACAGATACGCAGTATTTT | CASSLRTGTTDTQYF
TRBJ2-3 | TRBV6-5 | TRBD1 | NA | TGTGCCAGCAGGACCGGGACAGGGAGGGCGCAGTATTTT | CASRTGTGRAQYF
TRBJ1-3 | TRBV9 | NA | NA | TGTGCCAGCAGCTCCGGGGGTAACACCATATATTTT | CASSSGGNTIYF
TRBJ1-1 | TRBV30 | NA | NA | TGTGCCTGGACTTGGGCCTCTATGAACACTGAAGCTTTCTTT | CAWTWASMNTEAFF
TRBJ1-4 | TRBV7-9 | NA | NA | TGTTCCAGCAGCCCGTATCGGGGATCAACTAATGAAAAACTGTTTTTT | CSSSPYRGSTNEKLFF
TRBJ1-2 | TRBV5-1 | TRBD1 | NA | TGCGCCAGCAGCCAGACAGGGAATAACTATGGCTACACCTTC | CASSQTGNNYGYTF
TRBJ2-2 | TRBV12-1 | NA | NA | TGTGCCAGCCGAAACACGAGGGACGGGGAGCTGTTTTTT | CASRNTRDGELFF
TRBJ2-7 | TRBV6-1 | NA | NA | TGTGCCAGCAGTGCAGGACAGGGAGGGGAGCAGTACTTC | CASSAGQGGEQYF
TRBJ1-5 | TRBV2 | TRBD1 | NA | TGTGCCACCCGGGGGGGGACAGCGGATAGAGAGCCCCAGCATTTT | CATRGGTADREPQHF
TRBJ1-3 | TRBV6-5 | NA | NA | TGTGCCAGCAGCCCCCGACAGCACTCTGGAAACACCATATATTTT | CASSPRQHSGNTIYF
TRBJ2-7 | TRBV7-2 | NA | NA | TGTGCCAGCAGCTACCTGGGACTTAACTACGAGCAGTACTTC | CASSYLGLNYEQYF
TRBJ1-1 | TRBV19 | NA | once | TGTGCCAGTAGTATATCAGGGGAAACTGAAGCTTTCTTT | CASSISGETEAFF
TRBJ1-1 | TRBV10-3 | TRBD1 | few | TGTGCCATCAGTAGGACAGGGACAGAGGGAGCTTTCTTT | CAISRTGTEGAFF
TRBJ2-1 | TRBV12-5 | NA | NA | TGTGCTAGTGGTCTTACTAATGAGCAGTTCTTC | CASGLTNEQFF
TRBJ1-2 | TRBV6-5 | NA | NA | TGTGCCAGCAGTCAGCAGAGGAACTATGGCTACACCTTC | CASSQQRNYGYTF